The source of this TCR beta chain is a study of early T cells in non-severe SARS-CoV-2 infection. Study-level information: Sequencing input comprised bulk RNA from unsorted whole blood; chain pairing was not available.

Unique molecular identifiers were added to individual cDNA molecules. Each CDR3 protein gets one entry after TCRdb re-called the 5' RACE reads with MiXCR. The table lists about 76,000 distinct CDR3 sequences, about 10% of them singletons. Germline loops: CDR1 MNHEY, CDR2 SVGEGT. The CDR3 has 17 residues. Trimming removed 6 bases at V and 2 bases at J, with 17 bases between. Study observations and caveats: Clonotype matching in VDJdb favored anti-spike CD8 responses and did not capture private and CD4 specificities.

This clonotype has just a few counts. What it recognizes is unknown. The V gene is TRBV6-2 or TRBV6-3, the J gene TRBJ2-6, with D tentatively TRBD2 (5 bases). This TCR derives from an adult who was a healthcare worker with PCR-confirmed SARS-CoV-2 infection or an uninfected control (not recorded which). What was sequenced was whole blood. DNA for the CDR3: TGTGCCAGCAGACCTGGACTGCTAGGTCCTGGGGCCAACGTCCTGACTTTC. As protein: CASRPGLLGPGANVLTF.